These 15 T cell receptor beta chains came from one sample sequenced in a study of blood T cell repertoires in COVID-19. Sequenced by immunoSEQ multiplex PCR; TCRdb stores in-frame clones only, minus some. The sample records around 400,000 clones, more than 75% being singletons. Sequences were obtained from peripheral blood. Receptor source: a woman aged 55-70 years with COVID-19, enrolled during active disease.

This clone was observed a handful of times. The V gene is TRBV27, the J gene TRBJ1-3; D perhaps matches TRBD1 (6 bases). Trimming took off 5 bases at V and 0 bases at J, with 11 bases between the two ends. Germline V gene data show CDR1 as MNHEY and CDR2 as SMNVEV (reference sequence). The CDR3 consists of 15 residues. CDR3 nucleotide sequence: TGTGCCAGCAGTCAGGACAGTATCTCTGGAAACACCATATATTTT. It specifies CASSQDSISGNTIYF.

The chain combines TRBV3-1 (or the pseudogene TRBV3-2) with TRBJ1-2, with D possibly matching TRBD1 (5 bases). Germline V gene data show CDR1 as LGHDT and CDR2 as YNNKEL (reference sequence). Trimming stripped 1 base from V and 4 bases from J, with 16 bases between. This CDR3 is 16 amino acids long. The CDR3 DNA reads TGTGCCAGCAGCCAAGGGGTGGCAGGGTTCGGCTATGGCTACACCTTC. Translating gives CASSQGVAGFGYGYTF.

In DNA, the CDR3 is TGTGCCAGTAGTCGACACCGACTTAGGGGGACAGGGGACCCTTACGAGCAGTACTTC. This gives the protein CASSRHRLRGTGDPYEQYF. The chain combines TRBV19 with TRBJ2-7; TRBD1 matches at 10 bases. This CDR3 has 19 amino acids. The J segment lost 4 bases and the V segment lost 5 bases, leaving 20 bases of the junction unmatched. Germline V CDR1 and CDR2: LNHDA, SQIVND (reference sequence).

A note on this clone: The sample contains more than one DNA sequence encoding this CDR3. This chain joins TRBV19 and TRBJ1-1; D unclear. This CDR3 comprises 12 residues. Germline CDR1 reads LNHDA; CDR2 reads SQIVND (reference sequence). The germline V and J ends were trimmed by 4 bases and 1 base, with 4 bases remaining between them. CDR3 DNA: TGTGCCAGTAGTACCGGGAACACTGAAGCTTTCTTT. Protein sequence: CASSTGNTEAFF.

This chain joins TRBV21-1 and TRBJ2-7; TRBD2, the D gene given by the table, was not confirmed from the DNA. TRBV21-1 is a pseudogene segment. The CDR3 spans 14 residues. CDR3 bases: TGTGCCAGCAGCAAAGTTACTCTCACCTACGAGCAGTACTTC. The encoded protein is CASSKVTLTYEQYF.

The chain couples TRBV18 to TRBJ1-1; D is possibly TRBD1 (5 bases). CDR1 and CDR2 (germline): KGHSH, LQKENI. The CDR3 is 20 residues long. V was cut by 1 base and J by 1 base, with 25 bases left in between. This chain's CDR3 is CASSPLLGGAGSFKNTEAFF. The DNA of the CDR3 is TGTGCCAGCTCACCACTTTTGGGAGGGGCAGGAAGTTTCAAGAACACTGAAGCTTTCTTT.

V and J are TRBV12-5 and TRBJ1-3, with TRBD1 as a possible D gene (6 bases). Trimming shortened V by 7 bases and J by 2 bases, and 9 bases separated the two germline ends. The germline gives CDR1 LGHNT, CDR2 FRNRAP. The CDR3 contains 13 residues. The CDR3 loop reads CASVRTAGNTIYF. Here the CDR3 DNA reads TGTGCTAGTGTTCGGACAGCTGGAAACACCATATATTTT.

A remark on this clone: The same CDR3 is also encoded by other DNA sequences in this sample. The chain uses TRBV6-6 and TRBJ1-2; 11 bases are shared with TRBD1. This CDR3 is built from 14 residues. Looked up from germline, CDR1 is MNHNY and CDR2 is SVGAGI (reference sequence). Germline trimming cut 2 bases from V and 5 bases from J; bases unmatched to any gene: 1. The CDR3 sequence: CASSYGQGAYGYTF. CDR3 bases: TGTGCCAGCAGTTACGGACAGGGGGCTTATGGCTACACCTTC.

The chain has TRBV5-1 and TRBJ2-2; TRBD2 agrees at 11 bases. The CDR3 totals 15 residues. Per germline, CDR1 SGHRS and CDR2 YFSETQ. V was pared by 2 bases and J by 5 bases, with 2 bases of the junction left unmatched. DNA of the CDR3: TGCGCCAGCAGCTTTTCTAGCGGGGGGACCGGGGAGCTGTTTTTT. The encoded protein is CASSFSSGGTGELFF.

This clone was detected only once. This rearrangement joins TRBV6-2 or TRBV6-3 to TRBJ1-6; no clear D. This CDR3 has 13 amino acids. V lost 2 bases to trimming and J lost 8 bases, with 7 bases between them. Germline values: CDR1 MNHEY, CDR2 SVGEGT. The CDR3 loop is CASSYQSYSPLHF. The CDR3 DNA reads TGTGCCAGCAGTTACCAGTCTTATTCACCCCTCCACTTT.

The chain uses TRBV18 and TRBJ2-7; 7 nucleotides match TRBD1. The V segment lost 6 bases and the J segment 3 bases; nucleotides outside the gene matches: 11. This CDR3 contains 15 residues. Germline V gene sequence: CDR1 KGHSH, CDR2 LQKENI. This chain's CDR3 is CASSGTGAASYEQYF. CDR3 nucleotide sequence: TGTGCCAGCTCGGGTACAGGGGCGGCGAGCTACGAGCAGTACTTC.

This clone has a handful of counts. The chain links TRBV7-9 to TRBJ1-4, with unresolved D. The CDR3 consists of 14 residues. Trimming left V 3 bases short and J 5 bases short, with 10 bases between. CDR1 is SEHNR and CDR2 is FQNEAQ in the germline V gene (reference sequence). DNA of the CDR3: TGTGCCAGCAGCTTTGGGCAGGCAAATGAAAAACTGTTTTTT. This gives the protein CASSFGQANEKLFF.

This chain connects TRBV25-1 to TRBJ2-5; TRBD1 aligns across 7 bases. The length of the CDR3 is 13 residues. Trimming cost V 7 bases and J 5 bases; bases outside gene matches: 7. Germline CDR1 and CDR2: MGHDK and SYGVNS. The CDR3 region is CASTDRAEETQYF. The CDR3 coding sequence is TGTGCCAGCACAGACAGGGCGGAGGAGACCCAGTACTTC.

The CDR3 DNA reads TGTGCTAGTGGTTCAGGACAGGAAAATGGCTACACCTTC. Amino acid sequence: CASGSGQENGYTF. The genes are TRBV12-5 and TRBJ1-2; 7 positions agree with TRBD1. The V segment lost 4 bases and the J segment 6 bases; nucleotides outside the gene matches: 5. Germline CDR1 is LGHNT and CDR2 is FRNRAP. This CDR3 comprises 13 residues.

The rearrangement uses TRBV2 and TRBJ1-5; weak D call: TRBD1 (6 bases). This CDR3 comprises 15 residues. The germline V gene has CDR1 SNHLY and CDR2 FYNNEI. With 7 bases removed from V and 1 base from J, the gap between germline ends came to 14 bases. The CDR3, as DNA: TGTGCCAGCAACTTACAGGGAGGGAGCAATCAGCCCCAGCATTTT. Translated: CASNLQGGSNQPQHF.